The 26 T cell receptor beta chains in this list originate from one sample, sequenced in a study of shared clonotypes between healthy human individuals (dated by TCRdb to 2020 to 2021). The library was built by means of the immunoSEQ multiplex PCR assay. TCRdb limited this immuneACCESS table to in-frame rearrangements with V and J called. A share of clones is missing; checked studies link under half to unresolved V genes, and the rest is unexplained. Recorded for this sample are 1.6 million or so clones; approximately 98.5% of them occurred a single time. Around 0.33% of the sample is held by the ten biggest clonotypes. Sequences were obtained from naive CD4+ T cells sorted from blood. Explained via the paper, the cell subset or site label denotes: CD45RA+ positively selected. These receptors came from a man younger than 45 in good health.

The V and J genes are TRBV19 and TRBJ2-6, with a tentative D call TRBD1 (5 bases). The CDR3 extends over 18 amino acids. Germline CDR1 reads LNHDA; CDR2 reads SQIVND (reference sequence). V was trimmed by 4 bases and J by 0 bases, leaving 16 bases between them. The DNA of the CDR3 is TGTGCCAGTAGTACCTCGGACACAAGGTTCTCTGGGGCCAACGTCCTGACTTTC. As protein: CASSTSDTRFSGANVLTF.

J is TRBJ1-1 and V is TRBV28; no clear D gene. Trimming took off 5 bases at V and 0 bases at J, with 10 bases between the two ends. Germline V lookup: CDR1 MDHEN, CDR2 SYDVKM. The CDR3 is 14 amino acids. The CDR3 bases are TGTGCCAGCAGTACAAACGGGATGAACACTGAAGCTTTCTTT. It encodes CASSTNGMNTEAFF.

This chain links TRBV11-2 with TRBJ2-7; maybe TRBD1 (6 bases). Germline-derived CDR1 and CDR2 are SGHAT and FQNNGV. The CDR3 has 16 residues. V dropped 5 bases and J dropped 2 bases, with 19 bases sitting between them. The CDR3 DNA sequence: TGTGCCAGCAGCCTTATTGGACAGACCATACCCTACGAGCAGTACTTC. Protein sequence: CASSLIGQTIPYEQYF.

V and J are TRBV19 and TRBJ1-2; D gene unclear. Germline CDR1 reads LNHDA; CDR2 reads SQIVND (reference sequence). V lost 3 bases to trimming and J lost 6 bases, with 17 bases between them. The CDR3 runs to 15 residues. CDR3 region: CASSISSSSRNGYTF. DNA for the CDR3: TGTGCCAGTAGTATTTCCTCGTCTAGCAGGAATGGCTACACCTTC.

Comments on this clone: Other DNA sequences of this sample code for an identical CDR3. This sequence joins TRBV6-5 and TRBJ1-1, with a possible D match to TRBD1 (6 bases). This CDR3 contains 13 residues. Germline loops: CDR1 MNHEY, CDR2 SVGAGI. V dropped 3 bases and J dropped 4 bases, with 9 bases sitting between them. The CDR3 here is CASSYSRGTEAFF. The CDR3 region has the DNA TGTGCCAGCAGTTATAGCAGGGGCACTGAAGCTTTCTTT.

The gene calls are TRBV7-6 and TRBJ2-2; 10 bases fit TRBD2. With 2 bases clipped from V and 0 bases from J, the junction kept 3 bases outside the gene matches. Looked up from germline, CDR1 is SGHVS and CDR2 is FNYEAQ. CDR3 length: 17 residues. In DNA, the CDR3 is TGTGCCAGCAGCTTACTAGCGGGAGCGACGAACACCGGGGAGCTGTTTTTT. This encodes CASSLLAGATNTGELFF.

This clone was detected once. The chain employs TRBV27 and TRBJ2-7; 11 nucleotides align to TRBD1. From germline, CDR1 is MNHEY and CDR2 SMNVEV (reference sequence). With V trimmed by 2 bases and J by 1 base, 7 bases remained unmatched. The CDR3 contains 17 residues. CDR3 DNA: TGTGCCAGCAGTTTAGGTGTCGGGACAGGGGGGTCCTACGAGCAGTACTTC. Translating gives CASSLGVGTGGSYEQYF.

This chain links TRBV7-6 with TRBJ2-1; D ambiguous. The V end lost 3 bases, the J end lost 8 bases, and 14 bases lay between the germline ends. The CDR3 sequence is 14 residues long. Germline V gene data show CDR1 as SGHVS and CDR2 as FNYEAQ. In nucleotides, the CDR3 is TGTGCCAGCAGCTTGACCGCCACCGCGGATGAGCAGTTCTTC. Its protein is CASSLTATADEQFF.

Written as DNA, the CDR3 is TGTGCCAGCAGCAGAGGACTAGCGGGTTACTACGAGCAGTACTTC. Amino acids: CASSRGLAGYYEQYF. This sequence joins TRBV11-2 and TRBJ2-7; 11 bases line up with TRBD2. Losses at the gene ends were 5 bases for V and 3 bases for J; bases not matched to a gene: 6. The CDR3 spans 15 residues. Looked up from germline, CDR1 is SGHAT and CDR2 is FQNNGV.

V is TRBV29-1 and J is TRBJ2-4; D is unclear. CDR3 length equals 12 residues. The germline V and J ends were trimmed by 4 bases and 0 bases, with 4 bases remaining between them. Germline CDR1 reads SQVTM; CDR2 reads ANQGSEA. The CDR3 nucleotides are TGCAGCGTTGCGGTAGCCAAAAACATTCAGTACTTC. Amino acids: CSVAVAKNIQYF.

The chain uses TRBV18 and TRBJ2-7, with 11 bases matching TRBD1. CDR1 is KGHSH and CDR2 is LQKENI in the germline V gene. Trimming removed 0 bases from V and 3 bases from J; junction bases left unmatched: 1. The CDR3 is made up of 15 amino acids. Here the CDR3 DNA reads TGTGCCAGCTCACCACCGGGGACAGGGGGCTACGAGCAGTACTTC. Translation: CASSPPGTGGYEQYF. Full variable domain (outside the CDR3, taken from reference TRBV18 and TRBJ2-7): NAGVMQNPRHLVRRRGQEARLRCSPMKGHSHVYWYRQLPEEGLKFMVYLQKENIIDESGMPKERFSAEFPKEGPSILRIQQVVRGDSAAYFCASSPPGTGGYEQYFGPGTRLTVT.

The chain employs TRBV7-9 and TRBJ1-2, with 8 bases lining up with TRBD1. This CDR3 region has 14 residues. V gave up 5 bases and J gave up 7 bases; unmatched junction bases: 9. Per the germline V gene, CDR1 is SEHNR and CDR2 is FQNEAQ (reference sequence). Here the CDR3 reads CASSPSGGASGYTF. The CDR3 bases are TGTGCCAGCAGCCCTTCAGGGGGCGCGTCTGGCTACACCTTC.

This clone has at least ten counts. The gene calls are TRBV6-4 and TRBJ2-6; D uncertain. The CDR3 is 14 residues long. Germline CDR1 reads MRHNA; CDR2 reads SNTAGT. Trimming left V 3 bases short and J 0 bases short, with 3 bases between. CDR3 in DNA: TGTGCCAGCAGTGAGAGCTCTGGGGCCAACGTCCTGACTTTC. Its translation: CASSESSGANVLTF.

The chain combines TRBV6-5 with TRBJ1-4, with D hard to call. The germline gives CDR1 MNHEY, CDR2 SVGAGI. V was cut by 2 bases and J by 0 bases, with 4 bases left in between. The CDR3 totals 14 residues. This chain's CDR3 is CASSYIATNEKLFF. CDR3 coding DNA: TGTGCCAGCAGTTACATAGCAACTAATGAAAAACTGTTTTTT.

The chain has TRBV2 and TRBJ1-2; no clear D gene. Trimming pared 7 bases from V and 1 base from J, leaving 16 bases between. Germline V CDR1 and CDR2: SNHLY, FYNNEI. This CDR3 region has 15 residues. The CDR3: CASTPSVPFNYGYTF. The CDR3 DNA is TGTGCCAGCACCCCCTCTGTGCCCTTTAACTATGGCTACACCTTC.

CDR3 nucleotides: TGTGCCAGCAGTACTAGGGGAGACGCCTCCTACGAGCAGTACTTC. Amino acid sequence: CASSTRGDASYEQYF. V and J are TRBV6-5 and TRBJ2-7; D possibly uses TRBD1 or TRBD2 (5 bases each). Per germline, CDR1 MNHEY and CDR2 SVGAGI. The CDR3 has 15 residues. V lost 5 bases and J lost 0, with 14 bases in between.

The V and J genes are TRBV7-2 and TRBJ1-2; no definite D call. V gave up 2 bases and J gave up 8 bases, with 27 bases separating them. The germline CDR1 and CDR2 sequences are SGHTA and FQGNSA. This CDR3 is built from 18 residues. CDR3 protein: CASSLISGLTLGVGGYTF. CDR3 DNA sequence: TGTGCCAGCAGCTTAATATCAGGCCTCACCCTCGGGGTCGGCGGCTACACCTTC. Complete variable domain (other parts from reference TRBV7-2 and TRBJ1-2): GAGVSQSPSNKVTEKGKDVELRCDPISGHTALYWYRQSLGQGLEFLIYFQGNSAPDKSGLPSDRFSAERTGGSVSTLTIQRTQQEDSAVYLCASSLISGLTLGVGGYTFGSGTRLTVV.

Written as DNA, the CDR3 is TGTGCCAGCAGGGGAACAGGGTGGTACGAGCAGTACTTC. Encoded protein: CASRGTGWYEQYF. The rearrangement uses TRBV2 and TRBJ2-7; possible D gene TRBD1, 6 bases. Trimming left V 6 bases short and J 4 bases short, with 13 bases between. This CDR3 spans 13 amino acids. Germline CDR1 SNHLY, CDR2 FYNNEI.

CDR3 in DNA: TGTGCCAGCAGTTACGTGGGGGAGAACACTGAAGCTTTCTTT. The encoded protein is CASSYVGENTEAFF. V and J are TRBV6-6 and TRBJ1-1, with a tentative D call TRBD1 (5 bases). The length of the CDR3 is 14 residues. Looked up from germline, CDR1 is MNHNY and CDR2 is SVGAGI (reference sequence). The V gene lost 2 bases and the J gene lost 1 base, with 8 bases spanning the gap.

The V gene is TRBV28, the J gene TRBJ1-5; the D gene is possibly TRBD1 (5 bases). Germline loops: CDR1 MDHEN, CDR2 SYDVKM. The CDR3 totals 14 residues. The ends were cut back, 7 bases at V and 2 bases at J, with 12 bases in the middle. CDR3 residues: CASIRDVGNQPQHF. The DNA for the CDR3 is TGTGCCAGCATCAGGGATGTAGGCAATCAGCCCCAGCATTTT.

This rearrangement joins TRBV6-6 to TRBJ2-7; D may be TRBD1 (5 bases). The CDR3 covers 15 residues. Germline V gives CDR1 MNHNY, CDR2 SVGAGI (reference sequence). Trimming stripped 2 bases from V and 0 bases from J, with 11 bases between. In nucleotides, the CDR3 is TGTGCCAGCAGTTACCTCAGGGTTCCCTCCTACGAGCAGTACTTC. Its translation: CASSYLRVPSYEQYF.

CDR3 region: CASSTRDREYQPQHF. The CDR3 nucleotides are TGTGCCAGCAGCACCCGGGACAGGGAATATCAGCCCCAGCATTTT. V and J are TRBV7-8 and TRBJ1-5; the match to TRBD1 covers 9 bases. CDR1 and CDR2 (germline): SGHVS, FQNEAQ. With 5 bases clipped from V and 5 bases from J, the junction kept 7 bases outside the gene matches. This CDR3 is 15 amino acids long.

CDR3 nucleotide sequence: TGTGCCAGCAGCCCGCGGACTAGTCTGGACGAGCAGTACTTC. This sequence encodes CASSPRTSLDEQYF. The chain has TRBV7-2 and TRBJ2-7; 7 nucleotides align to TRBD2. The V segment lost 5 bases and the J segment 5 bases; nucleotides outside the gene matches: 9. CDR1 SGHTA and CDR2 FQGNSA come from the germline V gene. CDR3 length: 14 amino acids.

CDR3 protein: CASKSTTNEKLFF. In nucleotides, the CDR3 is TGCGCCAGCAAATCGACGACTAATGAAAAACTGTTTTTT. The chain recombines TRBV5-1 with TRBJ1-4; no firm D call. The CDR3 contains 13 residues. Trimming left V 6 bases short and J 2 bases short, with 8 bases between. Germline CDR1 and CDR2: SGHRS and YFSETQ.

V and J are TRBV6-1 and TRBJ1-2; D is unclear. The CDR3 loop spans 16 amino acids. The V end was cut by 1 base, the J end by 2 bases, with 14 bases between. In germline, CDR1 is MNHNS, CDR2 SASEGT. The CDR3 DNA reads TGTGCCAGCAGTGAAGACCAACGCAGAGTCAACTATGGCTACACCTTC. It codes for CASSEDQRRVNYGYTF.

Details on this clone: Other DNA variants within this sample encode the same CDR3. V is TRBV18 and J is TRBJ2-7; D not resolved. The CDR3 is made up of 12 amino acids. The germline V and J ends were trimmed by 2 bases and 3 bases, with 5 bases remaining between them. CDR1 and CDR2 from the germline V gene are KGHSH and LQKENI. DNA of the CDR3: TGTGCCAGCTCACCAGGAGTCTACGAGCAGTACTTC. It encodes CASSPGVYEQYF.